This T cell receptor (beta chain) derives from a study of T cell responses to AZD1222 COVID-19 vaccine. Study outcomes and limitations: Spike regions recognized by vaccine-associated CD4 TCRs spanned the protein, led by 160-218 and 743-854.

This clone appeared a few times. Antigen unknown. V gave up 3 bases and J gave up 2 bases, with 8 bases separating them. Germline CDR1 is LNHDA and CDR2 is SQIVND (reference sequence). The length of the CDR3 is 13 residues. Some clones are missing from TCRdb's copy, which holds only in-frame ones; the method was immunoSEQ multiplex PCR. This table holds about 170,000 clones, about nine tenths found once. The rearrangement links TRBV19 to TRBJ2-7; the D call may be TRBD1 or TRBD2 (5 bases each). Here the sequenced sample was peripheral blood, taken on day 0 of AZD1222 vaccination. The receptor comes from an adult in good health. The CDR3 bases are TGTGCCAGTAGTATTGGGACCACCTACGAGCAGTACTTC. Translating it yields CASSIGTTYEQYF.